Given below is one T cell receptor beta chain in context. Its antigen is currently unknown. This entry is derived from a study of CD8 T cells in ankylosing spondylitis. V was clipped by 5 bases and J by 4 bases; unmatched bases: 8. Germline assignment: CDR1 SNHLY and CDR2 FYNNEI. This CDR3 comprises 15 residues. A single record per CDR3 protein comes from TCRdb applying MiXCR to the 5' RACE reads. Among about 420,000 distinct CDR3 sequences listed, 20% to 25% were seen once. Study conclusions and caveats: A TCR beta motif of 8 or 9 highly homologous variants appeared characteristic of ankylosing spondylitis blood.

The sample was blood, either unsorted or a sorted T cell fraction (not recorded which). The source is a male donor with ankylosing spondylitis. The chain couples TRBV2 to TRBJ1-5; TRBD1 agrees at 7 bases. The CDR3 region has the DNA TGTGCCAGCAGTAGGACAGGCTTACCGAATCAGCCCCAGCATTTT. Protein sequence: CASSRTGLPNQPQHF.